This TCR beta chain was identified in a study of T cell clonality in common variable immunodeficiency. Whole-study results and caveats: CVID subjects had higher TCRbeta clonality than healthy controls, most marked in about a third.

This clone was seen many times. The antigen is undetermined. The sequence runs out 3 residues before the end of the CDR3; the remainder is reconstructed from the germline J gene. The V gene lost 7 bases and the J gene lost 1 base, with 10 bases spanning the gap. CDR3 length equals 13 residues. Looked up from germline, CDR1 is SEHNR and CDR2 is FQNEAQ (reference sequence). Sequencing was performed with immunoSEQ multiplex PCR; in TCRdb, only in-frame clones are kept and a portion is missing. This sample shows 55,000 to 65,000 clones and no singletons; about 1.5% rests with the ten largest. Blood samples were heparinized, 5 to 8 ml per donor.

Sequencing was performed on peripheral blood mononuclear cells. The clonotype comes from a person aged 18 to 70 in good health. This chain uses TRBV7-9 with TRBJ1-1; no clear D. CDR3 DNA, as far as it was read: TGTGCCAGCAAGAAGGGTTCGAACACTGAA. Protein product: CASKKGSNTE. In full, the CDR3 reads CASKKGSNTEAFF.